The 6 T cell receptor beta chains presented below share a single source sample, sequenced in a study of shared clonotypes between healthy human individuals. Clones were read by immunoSEQ multiplex PCR, and TCRdb kept only the in-frame ones, dropping some. The data show approximately 2.3 million clones, over 85% seen once. The sample was naive CD4+ T cells from PBMCs. Subset meaning: CD45RA+ positively selected. The receptors stem from a man between 18 and 35 years old in good health. Some clones in this sample may be carry-over from other donors' samples.

The chain has TRBV11-2 and TRBJ2-1; D not certain. V lost 0 bases and J 8 bases, leaving 11 bases between the germline ends. The CDR3 sequence is 14 residues long. CDR1 is SGHAT and CDR2 is FQNNGV in the germline V gene. The CDR3 DNA follows: TGTGCCAGCAGCTTAGATCTAGGAAGGGATGAGCAGTTCTTC. It encodes CASSLDLGRDEQFF.

This clone was seen once. The chain couples TRBV30 to TRBJ2-7; the match to TRBD2 covers 8 bases. Germline V gene data show CDR1 as GTSNPN and CDR2 as SVGIG (reference sequence). The CDR3 runs to 12 residues. V gave up 0 bases and J gave up 9 bases; unmatched junction bases: 4. The DNA for the CDR3 is TGTGCCTGGAGTGTGAAGCGGGAGTGGCAGTACTTC. It translates to CAWSVKREWQYF.

This clone has a single count. Other DNA sequences from this sample encode an identical CDR3 as well. The CDR3 DNA sequence: TGTGCCAGCTCACGGGGACAGGGTGGCGAAAAACTGTTTTTT. Protein sequence: CASSRGQGGEKLFF. This chain connects TRBV18 to TRBJ1-4; 9 nucleotides agree with TRBD1. The CDR3 has 14 residues. The V gene end was trimmed by 4 bases and the J gene end by 8 bases; junction bases not matched to a gene: 5. Germline V gene data show CDR1 as KGHSH and CDR2 as LQKENI. Filled out from reference TRBV18 and TRBJ1-4, the complete variable domain reads NAGVMQNPRHLVRRRGQEARLRCSPMKGHSHVYWYRQLPEEGLKFMVYLQKENIIDESGMPKERFSAEFPKEGPSILRIQQVVRGDSAAYFCASSRGQGGEKLFFGSGTQLSVL.

The chain has TRBV4-1 and TRBJ2-7, with 9 nucleotides matching TRBD1. V dropped 2 bases and J dropped 1; count of bases not matched to a gene: 6. This CDR3 comprises 16 residues. Germline values: CDR1 MGHRA, CDR2 YSYEKL. The CDR3 DNA follows: TGCGCCAGCAGCCAAAACCGGGACAGGGTTTCCTACGAGCAGTACTTC. It translates to CASSQNRDRVSYEQYF.

The table lists this clone with a count of one. This sequence joins TRBV28 and TRBJ1-2, with D possibly being TRBD1 (5 bases). The V end was cut by 10 bases, the J end by 4 bases, with 22 bases between. There are 15 residues in the CDR3. Germline V lookup: CDR1 MDHEN, CDR2 SYDVKM. CDR3 amino acids: CAILIPGPGGYGYTF. CDR3 nucleotide sequence: TGTGCCATCTTAATACCGGGCCCGGGGGGCTATGGCTACACCTTC.

This chain uses TRBV12-1 with TRBJ2-7; TRBD2, the D gene given by the table, was not confirmed from the DNA. TRBV12-1 is noted as a pseudogene. The CDR3 has 16 amino acids. DNA of the CDR3: TGTGCCAGCAGCTTTGCGCCGGTAGCGGGAGATGACGAGCAGTACTTC. Protein sequence: CASSFAPVAGDDEQYF.